The 32 T cell receptor beta chains in this list originate from one sample, sequenced in a study of T cells in Graves' hyperthyroidism and ophthalmopathy. RNA transcripts provided the source from which TCR beta CDR3 regions were amplified. The study used the HTBI primer set for a first-round RT-PCR of the TCR CDR3. TCRdb recomputed calls from the multiplex PCR reads with MiXCR, one row per CDR3 protein. The sample has 600,000 to 900,000 distinct CDR3 sequences, around 17% seen once; the top ten hold about 8.4%. Sequencing was done on a sample of blood. These receptors were collected from a man younger than 35 with Graves' hyperthyroidism.

The V call is TRBV19, the J call TRBJ1-1, with D possibly matching TRBD1 (6 bases). V was cut by 4 bases and J by 1 base, with 10 bases left in between. Per germline, CDR1 LNHDA and CDR2 SQIVND (reference sequence). There are 14 residues in the CDR3. The CDR3 loop reads CASSSVGGNTEAFF. CDR3 in DNA: TGTGCCAGTAGTAGTGTAGGGGGGAACACTGAAGCTTTCTTT.

This clonotype was observed at least ten times. This chain connects TRBV20-1 to TRBJ2-5; the match to TRBD2 covers 10 bases. CDR3 length: 13 residues. V lost 7 bases, J lost 2 bases, and 4 bases stayed unmatched. CDR1 and CDR2 from the germline V gene are DFQATT and SNEGSKA (reference sequence). CDR3 in amino acids: CSGTSGLQETQYF. The CDR3 coding sequence is TGCAGTGGGACTAGCGGCCTACAAGAGACCCAGTACTTC.

The chain has TRBV2 and TRBJ2-5; 11 bases are shared with TRBD2. CDR3 length: 13 residues. V shed 4 bases and J 13 bases; nucleotides not matched to a gene: 8. Germline lookup yields CDR1 SNHLY and CDR2 FYNNEI. CDR3 amino acids: CASSGLAGTRGYF. The CDR3 DNA sequence: TGTGCCAGCAGTGGACTAGCGGGAACTCGGGGGTACTTC.

This clonotype was seen ten or more times. This chain joins TRBV6-1 and TRBJ2-1; D unresolved. The germline V gene has CDR1 MNHNS and CDR2 SASEGT. With 2 bases removed from V and 5 bases from J, the gap between germline ends came to 7 bases. The length of the CDR3 is 13 residues. The CDR3 here is CASSETPDNEQFF. In DNA form, the CDR3 reads TGTGCCAGCAGTGAAACGCCTGACAATGAGCAGTTCTTC.

This clonotype was detected many times. The V call is TRBV6-2 or TRBV6-3, the J call TRBJ2-5, with D possibly TRBD1 on 5 matching bases. The CDR3 length is 14 residues. Germline V gives CDR1 MNHEY, CDR2 SVGEGT. The V end was cut by 5 bases, the J end by 0 bases, with 10 bases between. This chain's CDR3 is CASSQQDNQETQYF. DNA of the CDR3: TGTGCCAGCAGTCAACAGGATAACCAAGAGACCCAGTACTTC.

The rearrangement uses TRBV5-1 and TRBJ1-2, with D unresolved. Trimming removed 2 bases at V and 7 bases at J, with 9 bases between. This CDR3 region has 12 residues. Germline lookup yields CDR1 SGHRS and CDR2 YFSETQ. As DNA, the CDR3 is TGCGCCAGCAGCTTCGAGGGTGCTGGCTACACCTTC. This sequence encodes CASSFEGAGYTF.

This clonotype was seen only a few times. The rearrangement joins TRBV14 to TRBJ1-2; 7 bases line up with TRBD1. CDR1 is SGHDN, CDR2 FVKESK, per germline. Germline trimming cut 4 bases from V and 8 bases from J; bases unmatched to any gene: 13. The CDR3 has 15 amino acids. CDR3 DNA sequence: TGTGCCAGCAGCCGATACCCACGGACAGGTTGGGGCTACACCTTC. Translated, it gives CASSRYPRTGWGYTF.

This clonotype was recorded many times. The chain links TRBV6-1 to TRBJ2-1; TRBD2 matches at 11 bases. V shed 6 bases, J shed 4 bases, and the junction held 5 bases outside the gene matches. The CDR3 sequence is 15 residues long. CDR1 is MNHNS and CDR2 is SASEGT in the germline V gene. CDR3 sequence reads: CASRATSGSYNEQFF. Here the CDR3 DNA reads TGTGCCAGCAGAGCCACTAGCGGGAGTTACAATGAGCAGTTCTTC.

This clonotype was detected ten times or more. J is TRBJ2-3 and V is TRBV7-8; D assignment may be TRBD1 or TRBD2 (5 bases each). V was trimmed by 2 bases and J by 4 bases, leaving 7 bases between them. There are 13 residues in the CDR3. Germline values: CDR1 SGHVS, CDR2 FQNEAQ. The CDR3 loop is CASSLLGADTQYF. The DNA for the CDR3 is TGTGCCAGCAGCTTATTGGGGGCAGATACGCAGTATTTT.

The chain couples TRBV7-8 to TRBJ1-5, with D possibly matching TRBD1 (5 bases). From germline, CDR1 is SGHVS and CDR2 FQNEAQ. V was pared by 0 bases and J by 5 bases, with 11 bases between. The CDR3 sequence is 15 residues long. The CDR3 here is CASSLAVGVDQPQHF. CDR3 DNA: TGTGCCAGCAGCTTAGCGGTGGGGGTAGATCAGCCCCAGCATTTT.

This clonotype was counted a few times. The rearrangement links TRBV19 to TRBJ1-5, with D unresolved. Germline V gene sequence: CDR1 LNHDA, CDR2 SQIVND (reference sequence). The CDR3 consists of 15 residues. V lost 1 base and J lost 2, with 9 bases in between. CDR3 residues: CASSIGPRRNQPQHF. The CDR3 DNA follows: TGTGCCAGTAGTATAGGCCCAAGGCGCAATCAGCCCCAGCATTTT.

This clonotype was recorded a few times. The gene calls are TRBV20-1 and TRBJ2-2; D perhaps matches TRBD2 (5 bases). V gave up 0 bases and J gave up 5 bases, with 13 bases separating them. The germline V gene encodes CDR1 DFQATT and CDR2 SNEGSKA (reference sequence). The CDR3 sequence is 15 residues long. The CDR3: CSAREGGWVTGELFF. CDR3 DNA: TGCAGTGCTAGAGAGGGCGGGTGGGTTACCGGGGAGCTGTTTTTT.

This clonotype came up a few times. The chain employs TRBV7-9 and TRBJ1-5; 9 bases match TRBD1. In germline, CDR1 is SEHNR, CDR2 FQNEAQ (reference sequence). The CDR3 sequence is 15 residues long. Losses at the gene ends were 5 bases for V and 4 bases for J; bases not matched to a gene: 6. CDR3 DNA: TGTGCCAGCAGCGGGCCCGGGACAGGGAATCAGCCCCAGCATTTT. Its translation is CASSGPGTGNQPQHF.

This clonotype was counted a few times. The rearrangement links TRBV29-1 to TRBJ1-1; TRBD1 matches 7 bases. The trim removed 4 bases at V and 11 bases at J, leaving 13 bases unmatched. The V gene's germline CDR1 is SQVTM and CDR2 ANQGSEA. The CDR3 has 13 amino acids. The CDR3 sequence is CSVGPTGTGLAFF. CDR3 bases: TGCAGCGTTGGACCGACAGGGACGGGGTTGGCTTTCTTT.

This chain uses TRBV9 with TRBJ2-7; the D gene could be TRBD1 or TRBD2 (5 bases each). Deletions cut 2 bases from V and 7 bases from J, with 25 bases between. Per the germline V gene, CDR1 is SGDLS and CDR2 is YYNGEE. The CDR3 has 17 amino acids. In DNA, the CDR3 is TGTGCCAGCAGCGTCAAGGCACCGGGACCAAGGGGCCTGGAGCAGTACTTC. This codes for CASSVKAPGPRGLEQYF.

J is TRBJ1-2 and V is TRBV7-2; 7 nucleotides agree with TRBD1. V was clipped by 8 bases and J by 6 bases; unmatched bases: 9. Germline V gives CDR1 SGHTA, CDR2 FQGNSA. There are 13 residues in the CDR3. CDR3 DNA: TGTGCCAGCGGCCGATACGGACAGGATGGCTACACCTTC. As protein: CASGRYGQDGYTF.

The chain links TRBV20-1 to TRBJ2-5; the match to TRBD2 covers 11 bases. The CDR3 spans 20 residues. Trimming at V came to 1 base and at J to 0 bases, leaving 16 bases not matched to a gene. Germline V gene data show CDR1 as DFQATT and CDR2 as SNEGSKA (reference sequence). Here the CDR3 reads CSARGRGLLAGDWYQETQYF. The CDR3 coding sequence is TGCAGTGCTAGAGGTCGAGGGCTACTAGCGGGGGACTGGTACCAAGAGACCCAGTACTTC.

This clonotype came up many times. V and J are TRBV30 and TRBJ2-2; 7 bases map to TRBD2. The length of the CDR3 is 14 residues. The V gene's germline CDR1 is GTSNPN and CDR2 SVGIG (reference sequence). Losses at the gene ends were 3 bases for V and 0 bases for J; bases not matched to a gene: 1. CDR3 sequence reads: CAWRSGANTGELFF. The CDR3 nucleotides are TGTGCCTGGAGGAGCGGGGCGAACACCGGGGAGCTGTTTTTT.

The chain employs TRBV20-1 and TRBJ2-1, with D unresolved. CDR3 length: 12 residues. Germline-derived CDR1 and CDR2 are DFQATT and SNEGSKA (reference sequence). Trimming removed 0 bases at V and 6 bases at J, with 6 bases between. The CDR3 loop is CSARDPSNEQFF. CDR3 coding DNA: TGCAGTGCTAGAGACCCCTCCAATGAGCAGTTCTTC.

This chain connects TRBV2 to TRBJ2-5; either TRBD1 or TRBD2 may fit D (5 bases each). Germline CDR1 reads SNHLY; CDR2 reads FYNNEI. CDR3 length: 13 amino acids. Trimming stripped 3 bases from V and 5 bases from J, with 10 bases between. CDR3 sequence: CASSDNWGETQYF. The CDR3 region has the DNA TGTGCCAGCAGTGACAACTGGGGGGAGACCCAGTACTTC.

In its sample, this clonotype was seen many times. V is TRBV12-3 or TRBV12-4 and J is TRBJ2-7; no reliable D call. With 7 bases removed from V and 5 bases from J, the gap between germline ends came to 12 bases. This CDR3 region has 12 residues. The CDR3 sequence is CASTLAGHEQYF. The CDR3 DNA reads as TGTGCCAGCACCTTAGCTGGCCACGAGCAGTACTTC.

In its sample, this clonotype was seen many times. The DNA of the CDR3 is TGCAGTGCTGACCGGGACAGCTATTCCTACGAGCAGTACTTC. Translation: CSADRDSYSYEQYF. V gene TRBV20-1 combines with J gene TRBJ2-7, with TRBD1 identical over 7 bases. J lost 1 base, V lost 5 bases, and 8 bases had no gene match. There are 14 residues in the CDR3. Germline CDR1 DFQATT, CDR2 SNEGSKA (reference sequence).

This clonotype occurred a few times. This chain uses TRBV6-5 with TRBJ2-2; 14 nucleotides agree with TRBD2. Germline V gene sequence: CDR1 MNHEY, CDR2 SVGAGI. The CDR3 is 20 amino acids. J gave up 2 bases and V 1 base, and 9 bases lay outside the gene matches. Here the CDR3 reads CASSYYKGTSGRGNTGELFF. CDR3 DNA sequence: TGTGCCAGCAGTTACTACAAAGGGACTAGCGGGAGAGGAAACACCGGGGAGCTGTTTTTT.

The sample holds many counts of this clonotype. The chain employs TRBV9 and TRBJ2-7; 8 positions agree with TRBD2. The CDR3 loop spans 16 amino acids. Germline lookup yields CDR1 SGDLS and CDR2 YYNGEE. The V and J ends lost 2 bases and 4 bases, in that order; junction bases with no gene match: 11. The CDR3 sequence: CASSVGSGLASYEQYF. CDR3 sequence (DNA): TGTGCCAGCAGCGTCGGCTCAGGACTAGCCTCTTACGAGCAGTACTTC.

This clonotype has ten or more counts. The chain uses TRBV7-9 and TRBJ2-7; the D gene is possibly TRBD2 (7 bases). The CDR3 has 12 residues. V lost 3 bases and J lost 7, with 10 bases in between. The germline V gene has CDR1 SEHNR and CDR2 FQNEAQ (reference sequence). The CDR3 is CASSFGGAEQYF. CDR3 in DNA: TGTGCCAGCAGCTTTGGGGGGGCGGAGCAGTACTTC.

J is TRBJ1-2 and V is TRBV18; D is unresolved. Germline V gene data show CDR1 as KGHSH and CDR2 as LQKENI. The CDR3 totals 15 residues. Trimming took 3 bases from V and 3 from J, leaving 14 bases between them. The chain's CDR3 is CASSPTRALDYGYTF. The CDR3 bases are TGTGCCAGCTCACCCACGAGGGCGTTAGACTATGGCTACACCTTC.

This clonotype was counted ten times or more. The V and J genes are TRBV11-1 and TRBJ2-7, with 12 bases identical to TRBD1. The CDR3 runs 16 residues. Germline CDR1 is SGHAT and CDR2 is FQDESV (reference sequence). V shed 5 bases and J 5 bases; nucleotides not matched to a gene: 10. The CDR3 coding sequence is TGTGCCAGCAGCCCTAGAGGGACAGGGGGCTTCCACGAGCAGTACTTC. Its protein product is CASSPRGTGGFHEQYF.

This clonotype was recorded many times. This rearrangement joins TRBV7-3 to TRBJ2-7; D may match TRBD1 or TRBD2 (6 bases each). V was shortened by 3 bases and J by 2 bases, with 32 bases between the two germline ends. CDR1 and CDR2 from the germline V gene are SGHTA and FQGTGA. This CDR3 has 21 residues. This chain's CDR3 is CASSFIRGSPGKEGLAYEQYF. The DNA of the CDR3 is TGTGCCAGCAGCTTCATAAGGGGGTCGCCGGGGAAGGAGGGTCTGGCCTACGAGCAGTACTTC. Based on the CDR3 plus reference TRBV7-3 and TRBJ2-7, the full variable domain is GAGVSQTPSNKVTEKGKYVELRCDPISGHTALYWYRQSLGQGPEFLIYFQGTGAADDSGLPNDRFFAVRPEGSVSTLKIQRTERGDSAVYLCASSFIRGSPGKEGLAYEQYFGPGTRLTVT.

This clonotype has ten or more counts. This chain's CDR3 is CAPGTSGYNEQFF. CDR3 nucleotides: TGTGCCCCCGGGACTAGCGGTTACAATGAGCAGTTCTTC. The chain combines TRBV2 with TRBJ2-1; 11 nucleotides line up with TRBD2. Trimming removed 11 bases from V and 4 bases from J; junction bases left unmatched: 4. There are 13 residues in the CDR3. The germline gives CDR1 SNHLY, CDR2 FYNNEI.

The chain has TRBV3-1 and TRBJ2-3; D gene unclear. V lost 3 bases and J 5 bases, leaving 12 bases between the germline ends. The CDR3 extends over 14 amino acids. Germline V gene data show CDR1 as LGHDT and CDR2 as YNNKEL (reference sequence). The CDR3 spells CASSQRIHQDTQYF. In DNA, the CDR3 is TGTGCCAGCAGCCAGCGGATTCACCAAGATACGCAGTATTTT.

This clonotype occurred many times. This chain links TRBV28 with TRBJ2-7; D call uncertain. The CDR3 extends over 10 amino acids. Germline lookup yields CDR1 MDHEN and CDR2 SYDVKM. Trimming took 8 bases from V and 3 from J, leaving 5 bases between them. The CDR3 reads CASGVYEQYF. The CDR3 bases are TGTGCCAGCGGGGTCTACGAGCAGTACTTC. The full variable domain, in which reference TRBV28 and TRBJ2-7 provide the parts outside the CDR3, is DVKVTQSSRYLVKRTGEKVFLECVQDMDHENMFWYRQDPGLGLRLIYFSYDVKMKEKGDIPEGYSVSREKKERFSLILESASTNQTSMYLCASGVYEQYFGPGTRLTVT.

This clonotype was observed many times. The genes are TRBV12-3 or TRBV12-4 and TRBJ2-1; D possibly corresponds to TRBD2 (5 bases). V gave up 8 bases and J gave up 3 bases, with 14 bases separating them. This CDR3 is 14 amino acids long. DNA of the CDR3: TGTGCCAGCGTTGGCGAAGCGGTCTACAATGAGCAGTTCTTC. Protein sequence: CASVGEAVYNEQFF.